These 27 T cell receptor beta chains were sequenced from one sample in a study of cytomegalovirus exposure and HLA in healthy donors. 60 Vbeta and 13 Jbeta primers were used in PCR. This table comes from immunoSEQ multiplex PCR, and its TCRdb copy is limited to in-frame clones, with some not included. The data contain about 130,000 clones, 65% to 85% of them singletons. The sample consisted of PBMCs. The receptors originated from a man aged 25-45 years in good health and CMV-seronegative.

This chain joins TRBV7-2 and TRBJ2-5; the D is unclear. Germline V lookup: CDR1 SGHTA, CDR2 FQGNSA. Trimming took off 3 bases at V and 4 bases at J, with 9 bases between the two ends. The CDR3 is made up of 13 amino acids. CDR3 in amino acids: CASSLSLGETQYF. The CDR3 coding sequence is TGTGCCAGCAGCTTGTCCCTCGGAGAGACCCAGTACTTC. Combining the CDR3 with reference TRBV7-2 and TRBJ2-5 gives the whole variable domain GAGVSQSPSNKVTEKGKDVELRCDPISGHTALYWYRQSLGQGLEFLIYFQGNSAPDKSGLPSDRFSAERTGGSVSTLTIQRTQQEDSAVYLCASSLSLGETQYFGPGTRLLVL.

The V gene is TRBV7-2, the J gene TRBJ2-5; 13 bases align to TRBD2. From germline, CDR1 is SGHTA and CDR2 FQGNSA. The CDR3 extends over 17 amino acids. V gave up 4 bases and J gave up 4 bases; unmatched junction bases: 9. The CDR3 DNA follows: TGTGCCAGCAGCTCCCTAGGACTAGCGGGGGCTCGAGAGACCCAGTACTTC. It translates to CASSSLGLAGARETQYF.

This chain uses TRBV7-2 with TRBJ1-2; TRBD1 matches 9 bases. CDR3 size: 14 residues. CDR1 and CDR2 (germline): SGHTA, FQGNSA. V shed 3 bases, J shed 8 bases, and the junction held 7 bases outside the gene matches. The CDR3 sequence: CASSLGGTGFGYTF. CDR3 nucleotide sequence: TGTGCCAGCAGCTTGGGGGGGACAGGGTTCGGCTACACCTTC.

This chain joins TRBV11-2 and TRBJ2-5, with a weak D call TRBD2 (8 bases). The end of the DNA fits TRBJ2-7 better, so the J call may be wrong. This CDR3 has 15 amino acids. Germline V lookup: CDR1 SGHAT, CDR2 FQNNGV. CDR3 nucleotides: TGTGCCAGCAGCTTATTTAGCGGGACAGAATACGAGCAGTACTTC. This translates into CASSLFSGTEYEQYF.

The V call is TRBV5-1, the J call TRBJ2-1; a possible D gene is TRBD2 (6 bases). With 0 bases removed from V and 10 bases from J, the gap between germline ends came to 17 bases. Germline loops: CDR1 SGHRS, CDR2 YFSETQ. This CDR3 is 15 amino acids long. CDR3: CASSLEPGDRGEQFF. CDR3 DNA: TGCGCCAGCAGCTTGGAGCCGGGGGACCGAGGGGAGCAGTTCTTC. Full variable domain (missing parts from reference TRBV5-1 and TRBJ2-1): KAGVTQTPRYLIKTRGQQVTLSCSPISGHRSVSWYQQTPGQGLQFLFEYFSETQRNKGNFPGRFSGRQFSNSRSEMNVSTLELGDSALYLCASSLEPGDRGEQFFGPGTRLTVL.

The chain joins TRBV9 to TRBJ1-2; D is possibly TRBD1 (6 bases). Between the trimmed V and J ends, which lost 0 bases and 8 bases, there was a span of 14 bases. The CDR3 consists of 14 residues. The germline CDR1 and CDR2 sequences are SGDLS and YYNGEE. CDR3 nucleotides: TGTGCCAGCAGCGTAGTTGCAGGGGATGAGGGCTACACCTTC. Its translation is CASSVVAGDEGYTF. The full variable domain, completed using reference TRBV9 and TRBJ1-2, is DSGVTQTPKHLITATGQRVTLRCSPRSGDLSVYWYQQSLDQGLQFLIQYYNGEERAKGNILERFSAQQFPDLHSELNLSSLELGDSALYFCASSVVAGDEGYTFGSGTRLTVV.

The V call is TRBV6-1, the J call TRBJ2-2, with 11 bases matching TRBD2. Losses at the gene ends were 9 bases for V and 4 bases for J; bases not matched to a gene: 4. The CDR3 covers 14 residues. Germline V CDR1 and CDR2: MNHNS, SASEGT. The CDR3 DNA is TGTGCCAGTATTACTAGCGGGAGCACCGGGGAGCTGTTTTTT. It is translated as CASITSGSTGELFF.

The chain uses TRBV9 and TRBJ2-1; 8 bases match TRBD2. The germline CDR1 and CDR2 sequences are SGDLS and YYNGEE. J lost 4 bases, V lost 0 bases, and 6 bases had no gene match. This CDR3 has 16 amino acids. The CDR3: CASSVGDSGNYNEQFF. The CDR3 DNA is TGTGCCAGCAGCGTAGGCGATAGCGGGAATTACAATGAGCAGTTCTTC.

This chain's CDR3 is CATCGEGGLYEQYF. The CDR3 DNA is TGTGCCACCTGTGGAGAGGGAGGCCTCTACGAGCAGTACTTC. The chain carries TRBV28 and TRBJ2-7; perhaps TRBD2 as D (6 bases). V gave up 10 bases and J gave up 3 bases, with 19 bases separating them. CDR1 is MDHEN, CDR2 SYDVKM, per germline. The CDR3 has 14 residues.

This rearrangement joins TRBV11-2 to TRBJ2-7, with no clear D. Germline loops: CDR1 SGHAT, CDR2 FQNNGV. The CDR3 has 16 amino acids. The ends were cut back, 1 base at V and 2 bases at J, with 15 bases in the middle. DNA for the CDR3: TGTGCCAGCAGCTTAGGTAATATGGCGGTACCCTACGAGCAGTACTTC. This gives the protein CASSLGNMAVPYEQYF.

The rearrangement uses TRBV4-2 and TRBJ2-2; 11 positions agree with TRBD2. Trimming at V came to 2 bases and at J to 4 bases, leaving 6 bases not matched to a gene. Germline values: CDR1 LGHNA, CDR2 YNFKEQ. The CDR3 has 17 amino acids. The CDR3 protein is CASSQLAGGRSTGELFF. The DNA for the CDR3 is TGTGCCAGCAGCCAACTAGCGGGGGGCAGGAGCACCGGGGAGCTGTTTTTT.

The chain carries TRBV30 and TRBJ1-2; 10 bases align to TRBD1. The germline CDR1 and CDR2 sequences are GTSNPN and SVGIG (reference sequence). CDR3 length: 16 residues. V lost 0 bases and J lost 7; bases outside the gene matches: 11. For the CDR3, the DNA is TGTGCCTGGAGTGTAGAGAAGACAGGGGGCGCGAGTGGCTACACCTTC. It codes for CAWSVEKTGGASGYTF.

The gene calls are TRBV12-5 and TRBJ1-1; D gene ambiguous. V lost 2 bases to trimming and J lost 8 bases, with 9 bases between them. The CDR3 consists of 12 residues. CDR1 is LGHNT and CDR2 is FRNRAP in the germline V gene. The CDR3 here is CASGLSTAEAFF. DNA of the CDR3: TGTGCTAGTGGTTTGTCGACTGCGGAAGCTTTCTTT.

CDR3 DNA: TGTGCCAGCAGCCAACTAGCGGGTTACAATGAGCAGTTCTTC. Its translation: CASSQLAGYNEQFF. V and J are TRBV14 and TRBJ2-1; TRBD2 matches 8 bases. CDR1 and CDR2 (germline): SGHDN, FVKESK. CDR3 size: 14 residues. The junction had 1 base not matched to a gene; V was cut back by 2 bases and J by 4 bases.

The CDR3 protein is CASSIIGEEAFF. CDR3 bases: TGTGCCAGTAGTATAATTGGGGAGGAAGCTTTCTTT. The chain is built from TRBV19 and TRBJ1-1; no reliable D call. There are 12 residues in the CDR3. Germline V CDR1 and CDR2: LNHDA, SQIVND (reference sequence). Between the trimmed V and J ends, which lost 2 bases and 8 bases, there was a span of 9 bases.

In DNA, the CDR3 is TGTGCCAGCAGTGTCGGGACAACCCCCTACGAGCAGTACTTC. Translation: CASSVGTTPYEQYF. The chain employs TRBV28 and TRBJ2-7; a weak D match, TRBD1 (6 bases). Germline V gives CDR1 MDHEN, CDR2 SYDVKM. Trimming took off 5 bases at V and 2 bases at J, with 13 bases between the two ends. The CDR3 consists of 14 residues.

The chain joins TRBV14 to TRBJ2-3; TRBD2 is a possible D gene (6 bases). In germline, CDR1 is SGHDN, CDR2 FVKESK. V lost 6 bases to trimming and J lost 2 bases, with 15 bases between them. The CDR3 contains 15 residues. Here the CDR3 reads CASRPSGRSTDTQYF. CDR3 coding DNA: TGTGCCAGCAGACCCTCCGGGAGATCCACAGATACGCAGTATTTT. Based on the CDR3 plus reference TRBV14 and TRBJ2-3, the full variable domain is EAGVTQFPSHSVIEKGQTVTLRCDPISGHDNLYWYRRVMGKEIKFLLHFVKESKQDESGMPNNRFLAERTGGTYSTLKVQPAELEDSGVYFCASRPSGRSTDTQYFGPGTRLTVL.

In nucleotides, the CDR3 is TGTGCCAGCAAGCGACTAGCGGGGGCCGGGGAGCTGTTTTTT. It specifies CASKRLAGAGELFF. The V call is TRBV2, the J call TRBJ2-2; 12 nucleotides match TRBD2. This CDR3 has 14 amino acids. The V and J ends lost 7 bases and 6 bases, in that order; junction bases with no gene match: 3. Germline V lookup: CDR1 SNHLY, CDR2 FYNNEI.

The CDR3 region is CASSLGVAGINEKLFF. The DNA for the CDR3 is TGCGCCAGCAGCTTGGGGGTGGCAGGGATTAATGAAAAACTGTTTTTT. This chain links TRBV5-1 with TRBJ1-4; the D gene is possibly TRBD1 (5 bases). Germline CDR1 reads SGHRS; CDR2 reads YFSETQ. This CDR3 spans 16 amino acids. V was cut by 0 bases and J by 4 bases, with 13 bases left in between.

This chain joins TRBV10-2 and TRBJ2-2, with D perhaps TRBD2 (5 bases). Germline V gives CDR1 WSHSY, CDR2 SAAADI. Deletions cut 7 bases from V and 4 bases from J, with 16 bases between. This CDR3 is 15 amino acids long. The CDR3 spells CASTPSAGRTGELFF. The CDR3 nucleotides are TGCGCCAGCACCCCCTCCGCGGGTCGCACCGGGGAGCTGTTTTTT.

The rearrangement uses TRBV9 and TRBJ2-3; D is possibly TRBD1 (6 bases). Germline V lookup: CDR1 SGDLS, CDR2 YYNGEE. This CDR3 is 14 amino acids long. The V and J ends lost 2 bases and 3 bases respectively, with 10 bases between them. The CDR3 loop is CASSVQGQTDTQYF. The DNA for the CDR3 is TGTGCCAGCAGCGTTCAGGGGCAGACAGATACGCAGTATTTT.

This chain links TRBV28 with TRBJ2-3; 13 bases agree with TRBD2. V shed 5 bases, J shed 4 bases, and the junction held 6 bases outside the gene matches. The germline V gene has CDR1 MDHEN and CDR2 SYDVKM. The CDR3 extends over 16 amino acids. CDR3 residues: CASSRTSGSGSDTQYF. CDR3 DNA sequence: TGTGCCAGCAGTCGGACTAGCGGGAGTGGATCAGATACGCAGTATTTT.

The chain uses TRBV5-4 and TRBJ2-4; a weak D match, TRBD1 (5 bases). V was shortened by 0 bases and J by 5 bases, with 12 bases between the two germline ends. The CDR3 is 15 amino acids. In germline, CDR1 is SGHNT, CDR2 YYREEE (reference sequence). The CDR3 loop is CASSLATESQNIQYF. The CDR3 region has the DNA TGTGCCAGCAGCTTGGCGACAGAGAGTCAAAACATTCAGTACTTC.

This chain links TRBV27 with TRBJ1-2; 10 nucleotides align to TRBD1. The CDR3 extends over 14 amino acids. Trimming took 5 bases from V and 8 from J; bases not matched to a gene: 8. Germline V CDR1 and CDR2: MNHEY, SMNVEV (reference sequence). The CDR3 coding sequence is TGTGCCAGCAGTCCAGGGACAGGGGAGGGCGGCTACACCTTC. Residues: CASSPGTGEGGYTF.

To note about this clone: Other nucleotide sequences in the sample specify the same CDR3. The chain combines TRBV5-1 with TRBJ2-5; 8 bases are a match to TRBD1. The V gene end was trimmed by 1 base and the J gene end by 5 bases; junction bases not matched to a gene: 4. Germline V gives CDR1 SGHRS, CDR2 YFSETQ. The CDR3 is 14 residues long. The CDR3 nucleotides read TGCGCCAGCAGCTTGCAGGGGGCCGGGGAGACCCAGTACTTC. Protein product: CASSLQGAGETQYF. Full variable domain (missing parts from reference TRBV5-1 and TRBJ2-5): KAGVTQTPRYLIKTRGQQVTLSCSPISGHRSVSWYQQTPGQGLQFLFEYFSETQRNKGNFPGRFSGRQFSNSRSEMNVSTLELGDSALYLCASSLQGAGETQYFGPGTRLLVL.

V is TRBV5-1 and J is TRBJ1-1; TRBD1 matches at 8 bases. V was clipped by 4 bases and J by 4 bases; unmatched bases: 6. The germline CDR1 and CDR2 sequences are SGHRS and YFSETQ. The CDR3 is 14 residues long. The CDR3 DNA follows: TGCGCCAGCAGCCTCGACAGGGGCGGCACTGAAGCTTTCTTT. Its protein is CASSLDRGGTEAFF.

On this clone itself: One end of the junction does not line up with germline, which may come from a read error. The J gene is TRBJ1-4, the V gene TRBV20-1, with D unclear. CDR1 DFQATT and CDR2 SNEGSKA come from the germline V gene (reference sequence). The CDR3 extends over 11 amino acids. CDR3 sequence: CSARSIVEPDF. The CDR3 DNA reads as TGCAGTGCTAGATCCATCGTAGAACCTGATTTT.